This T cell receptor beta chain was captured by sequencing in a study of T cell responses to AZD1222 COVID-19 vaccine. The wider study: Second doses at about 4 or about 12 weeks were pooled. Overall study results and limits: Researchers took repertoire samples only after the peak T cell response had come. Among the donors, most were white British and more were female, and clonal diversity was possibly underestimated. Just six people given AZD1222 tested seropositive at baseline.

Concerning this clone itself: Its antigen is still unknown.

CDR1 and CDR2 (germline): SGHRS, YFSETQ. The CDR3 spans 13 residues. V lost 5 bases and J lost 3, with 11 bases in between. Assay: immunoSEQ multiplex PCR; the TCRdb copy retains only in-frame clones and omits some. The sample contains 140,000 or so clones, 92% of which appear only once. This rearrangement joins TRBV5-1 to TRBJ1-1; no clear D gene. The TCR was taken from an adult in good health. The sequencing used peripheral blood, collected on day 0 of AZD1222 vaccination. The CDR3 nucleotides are TGCGCCAGCAGGTGGGGTAGCGACACTGAAGCTTTCTTT. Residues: CASRWGSDTEAFF.